This TCR beta chain was identified during a study of CD8+ T cells in alopecia areata. Findings and caveats of the study: Mice showed clearer TCR sharing than patients did, a gap that was possibly HLA-related. Affected lesional scalp, above all in alopecia totalis/universalis, was more clonal than normal scalp.

Sorting relied on CD4, CD8alpha, NKG2D, NKG2ACE and other markers applied to pooled cutaneous lymph node cells. After isolation, RNA underwent reverse transcription to generate cDNA as the sequencing template. Assay: immunoSEQ multiplex PCR; the TCRdb copy retains only in-frame clones and omits some. The data show about 270,000 clones, none appearing only once, with roughly 1.2% held by the ten largest. The germline V gene has CDR1 FNHDT and CDR2 SITEND (reference sequence). This CDR3 has 15 residues. The trim removed 6 bases at V and 3 bases at J, leaving 9 bases unmatched. As for this clone: The target antigen is unknown. Mouse germline and gene names are used. The missing CDR3 end, 4 residues past where the read stops, is filled in from the germline J gene.

The chain employs TRBV19 and TRBJ2-5, with 8 bases lining up with TRBD1. The source of this sequence is a C3H/HeJ mouse with alopecia areata. The mouse line has the MHC haplotype H2-k. Sequenced input: CD4+ T cells sorted from a lymph node. CDR3 sequence reads: CASTYRTGKQDTQYF. CDR3 DNA, as far as it was read: TGTGCCAGCACCTATCGGACAGGGAAACAAGAC.